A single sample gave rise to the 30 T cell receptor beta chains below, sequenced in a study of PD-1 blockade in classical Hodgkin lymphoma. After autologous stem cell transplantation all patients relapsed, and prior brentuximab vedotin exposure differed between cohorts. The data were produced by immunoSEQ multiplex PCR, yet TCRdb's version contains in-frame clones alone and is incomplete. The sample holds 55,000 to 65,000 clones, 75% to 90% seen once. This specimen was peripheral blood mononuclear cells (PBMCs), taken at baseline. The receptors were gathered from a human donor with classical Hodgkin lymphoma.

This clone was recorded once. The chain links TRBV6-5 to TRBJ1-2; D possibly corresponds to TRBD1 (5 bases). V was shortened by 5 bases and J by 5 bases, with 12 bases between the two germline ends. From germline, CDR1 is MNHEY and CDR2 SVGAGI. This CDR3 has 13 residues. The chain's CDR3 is CASSPGAAYGYTF. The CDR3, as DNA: TGTGCCAGCAGTCCCGGGGCAGCTTATGGCTACACCTTC.

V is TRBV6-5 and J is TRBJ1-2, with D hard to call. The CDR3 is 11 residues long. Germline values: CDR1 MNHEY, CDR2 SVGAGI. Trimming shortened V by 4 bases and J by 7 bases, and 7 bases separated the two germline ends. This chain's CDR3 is CASSSLGGYTF. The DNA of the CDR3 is TGTGCCAGCAGTTCCCTGGGTGGCTACACCTTC.

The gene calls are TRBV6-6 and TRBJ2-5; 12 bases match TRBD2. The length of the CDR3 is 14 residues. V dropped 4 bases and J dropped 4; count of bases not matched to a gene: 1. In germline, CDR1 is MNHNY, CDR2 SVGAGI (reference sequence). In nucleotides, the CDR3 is TGTGCCAGCAGTTCTAGCGGGGGGGTAGAGACCCAGTACTTC. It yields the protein CASSSSGGVETQYF.

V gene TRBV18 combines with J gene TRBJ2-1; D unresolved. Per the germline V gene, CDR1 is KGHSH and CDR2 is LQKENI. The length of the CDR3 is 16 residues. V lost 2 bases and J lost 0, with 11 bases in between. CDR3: CASSPSLGSSYNEQFF. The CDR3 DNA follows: TGTGCCAGCTCACCATCGCTGGGAAGCTCCTACAATGAGCAGTTCTTC.

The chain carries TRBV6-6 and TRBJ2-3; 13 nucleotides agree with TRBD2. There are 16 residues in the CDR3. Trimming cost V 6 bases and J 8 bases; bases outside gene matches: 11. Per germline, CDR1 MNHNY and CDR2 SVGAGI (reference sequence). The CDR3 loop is CASRGGLAGTQGTQYF. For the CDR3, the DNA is TGTGCCAGCAGGGGGGGACTAGCGGGGACCCAGGGTACGCAGTATTTT.

In nucleotides, the CDR3 is TGTGCCAGCAGTTACCGGGACAGGGCCTACGAGCAGTACTTC. Its translation is CASSYRDRAYEQYF. The chain joins TRBV6-6 to TRBJ2-7; 9 bases agree with TRBD1. The V gene's germline CDR1 is MNHNY and CDR2 SVGAGI (reference sequence). The V gene end was trimmed by 2 bases and the J gene end by 2 bases; junction bases not matched to a gene: 1. CDR3 length: 14 amino acids.

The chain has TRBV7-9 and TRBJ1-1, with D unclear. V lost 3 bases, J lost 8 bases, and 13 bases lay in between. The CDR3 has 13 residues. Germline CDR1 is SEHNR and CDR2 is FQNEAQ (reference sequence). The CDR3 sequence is CASSFIGPREAFF. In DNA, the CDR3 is TGTGCCAGCAGCTTTATTGGCCCGAGGGAAGCTTTCTTT.

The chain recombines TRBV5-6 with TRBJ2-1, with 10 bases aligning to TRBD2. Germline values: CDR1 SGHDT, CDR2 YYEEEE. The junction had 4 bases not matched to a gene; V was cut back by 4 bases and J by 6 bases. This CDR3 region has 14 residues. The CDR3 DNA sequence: TGTGCCAGCAGCAGTAGCGGGGGGAGCAATGAGCAGTTCTTC. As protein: CASSSSGGSNEQFF. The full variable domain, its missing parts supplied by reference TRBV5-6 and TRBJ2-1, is DAGVTQSPTHLIKTRGQQVTLRCSPKSGHDTVSWYQQALGQGPQFIFQYYEEEERQRGNFPDRFSGHQFPNYSSELNVNALLLGDSALYLCASSSSGGSNEQFFGPGTRLTVL.

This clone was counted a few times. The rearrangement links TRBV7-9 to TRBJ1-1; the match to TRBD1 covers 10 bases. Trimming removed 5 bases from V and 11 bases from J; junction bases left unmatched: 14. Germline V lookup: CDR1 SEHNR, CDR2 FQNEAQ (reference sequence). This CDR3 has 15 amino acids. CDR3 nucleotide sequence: TGTGCCAGCAGCCCGGCTGGACAGGGGGTGGGGAGGGCTTTCTTT. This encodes CASSPAGQGVGRAFF.

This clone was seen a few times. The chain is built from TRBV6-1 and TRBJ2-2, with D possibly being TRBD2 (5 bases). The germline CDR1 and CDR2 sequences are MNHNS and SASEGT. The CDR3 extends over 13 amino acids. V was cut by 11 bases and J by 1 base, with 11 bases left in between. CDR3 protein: CAEHGENTGELFF. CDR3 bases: TGTGCCGAGCACGGGGAGAACACCGGGGAGCTGTTTTTT.

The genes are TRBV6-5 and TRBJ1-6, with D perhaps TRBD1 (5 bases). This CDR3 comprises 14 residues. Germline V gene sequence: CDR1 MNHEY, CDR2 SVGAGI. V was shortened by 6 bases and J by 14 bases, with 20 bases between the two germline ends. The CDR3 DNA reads TGTGCCAGCAGCCCCACAGGAAGTCTTAGCACCCTCCACTTT. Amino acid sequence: CASSPTGSLSTLHF.

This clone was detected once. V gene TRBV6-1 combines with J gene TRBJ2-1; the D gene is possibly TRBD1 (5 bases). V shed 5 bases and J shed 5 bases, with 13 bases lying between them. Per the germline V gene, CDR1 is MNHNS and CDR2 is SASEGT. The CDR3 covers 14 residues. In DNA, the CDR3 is TGTGCCAGCAGTCACCGGACAACTGACAATGAGCAGTTCTTC. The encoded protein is CASSHRTTDNEQFF.

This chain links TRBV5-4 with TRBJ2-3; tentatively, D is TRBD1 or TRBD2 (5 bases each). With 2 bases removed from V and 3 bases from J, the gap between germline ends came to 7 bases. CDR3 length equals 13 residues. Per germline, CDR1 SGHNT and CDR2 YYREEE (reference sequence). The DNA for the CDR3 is TGTGCCAGCAGCTTAGGGACGACAGATACGCAGTATTTT. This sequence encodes CASSLGTTDTQYF.

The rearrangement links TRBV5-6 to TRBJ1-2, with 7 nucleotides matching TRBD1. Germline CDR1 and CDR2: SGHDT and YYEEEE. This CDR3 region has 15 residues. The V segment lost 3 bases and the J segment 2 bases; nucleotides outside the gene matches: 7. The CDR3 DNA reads TGTGCCAGCAGCTCGGAATGGGACAGCAACTATGGCTACACCTTC. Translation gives CASSSEWDSNYGYTF. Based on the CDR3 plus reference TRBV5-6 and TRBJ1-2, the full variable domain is DAGVTQSPTHLIKTRGQQVTLRCSPKSGHDTVSWYQQALGQGPQFIFQYYEEEERQRGNFPDRFSGHQFPNYSSELNVNALLLGDSALYLCASSSEWDSNYGYTFGSGTRLTVV.

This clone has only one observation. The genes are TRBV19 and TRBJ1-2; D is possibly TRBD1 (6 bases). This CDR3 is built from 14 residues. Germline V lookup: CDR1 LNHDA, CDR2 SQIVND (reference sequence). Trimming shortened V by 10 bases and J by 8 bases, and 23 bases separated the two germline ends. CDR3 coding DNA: TGTGCCACCAACAGGGCCCTCCGTGGTCAGGGCTACACCTTC. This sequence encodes CATNRALRGQGYTF.

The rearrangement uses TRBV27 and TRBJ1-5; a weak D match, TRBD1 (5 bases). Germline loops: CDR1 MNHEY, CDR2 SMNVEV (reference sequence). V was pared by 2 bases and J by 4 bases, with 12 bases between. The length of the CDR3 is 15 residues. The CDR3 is CASSLSAGTNQPQHF. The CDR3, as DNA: TGTGCCAGCAGTTTAAGCGCCGGGACTAATCAGCCCCAGCATTTT.

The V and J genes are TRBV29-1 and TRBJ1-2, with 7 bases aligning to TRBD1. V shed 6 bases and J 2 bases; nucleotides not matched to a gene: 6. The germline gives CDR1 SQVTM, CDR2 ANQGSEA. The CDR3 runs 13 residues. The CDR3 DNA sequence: TGCAGCGTCCTGGACAGGTCCAACTATGGCTACACCTTC. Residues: CSVLDRSNYGYTF. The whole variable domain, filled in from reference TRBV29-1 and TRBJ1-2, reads SAVISQKPSRDICQRGTSLTIQCQVDSQVTMMFWYRQQPGQSLTLIATANQGSEATYESGFVIDKFPISRPNLTFSTLTVSNMSPEDSSIYLCSVLDRSNYGYTFGSGTRLTVV.

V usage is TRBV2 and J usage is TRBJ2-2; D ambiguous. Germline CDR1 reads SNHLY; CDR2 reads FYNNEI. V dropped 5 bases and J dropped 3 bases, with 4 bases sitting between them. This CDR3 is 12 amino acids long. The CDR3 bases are TGTGCCAGCAGTTCATACACCGGGGAGCTGTTTTTT. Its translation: CASSSYTGELFF.

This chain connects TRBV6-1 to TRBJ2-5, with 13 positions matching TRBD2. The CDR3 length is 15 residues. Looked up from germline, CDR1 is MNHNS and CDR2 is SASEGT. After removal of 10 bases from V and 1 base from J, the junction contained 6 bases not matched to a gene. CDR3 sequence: CATRTSGGFQETQYF. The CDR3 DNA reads TGTGCCACCAGGACTAGCGGGGGATTCCAAGAGACCCAGTACTTC.

The CDR3 nucleotides are TGTGCCAGTAGTCTGAACACTGAAGCTTTCTTT. This codes for CASSLNTEAFF. V usage is TRBV19 and J usage is TRBJ1-1; D unresolved. From germline, CDR1 is LNHDA and CDR2 SQIVND (reference sequence). This CDR3 comprises 11 residues. V was clipped by 5 bases and J by 0 bases, with 1 base between them.

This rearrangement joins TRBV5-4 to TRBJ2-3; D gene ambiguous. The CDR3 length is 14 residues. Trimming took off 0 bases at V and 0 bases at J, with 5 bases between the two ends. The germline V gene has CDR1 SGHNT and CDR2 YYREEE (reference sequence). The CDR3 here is CASSLGASTDTQYF. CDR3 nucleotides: TGTGCCAGCAGCTTGGGAGCTAGCACAGATACGCAGTATTTT. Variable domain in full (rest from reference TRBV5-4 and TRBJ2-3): ETGVTQSPTHLIKTRGQQVTLRCSSQSGHNTVSWYQQALGQGPQFIFQYYREEENGRGNFPPRFSGLQFPNYSSELNVNALELDDSALYLCASSLGASTDTQYFGPGTRLTVL.

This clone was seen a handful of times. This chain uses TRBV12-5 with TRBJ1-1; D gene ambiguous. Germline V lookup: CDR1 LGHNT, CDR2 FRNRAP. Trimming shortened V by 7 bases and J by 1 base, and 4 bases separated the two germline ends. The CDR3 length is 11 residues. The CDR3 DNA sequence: TGTGCTAGTGTTGAGAACACTGAAGCTTTCTTT. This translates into CASVENTEAFF.

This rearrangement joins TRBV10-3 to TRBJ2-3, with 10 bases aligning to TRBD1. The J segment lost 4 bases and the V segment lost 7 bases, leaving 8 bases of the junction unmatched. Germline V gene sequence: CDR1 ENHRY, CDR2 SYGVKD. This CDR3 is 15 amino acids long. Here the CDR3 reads CAINQGTGEPDTQYF. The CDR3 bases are TGTGCCATCAACCAAGGGACAGGGGAACCAGATACGCAGTATTTT.

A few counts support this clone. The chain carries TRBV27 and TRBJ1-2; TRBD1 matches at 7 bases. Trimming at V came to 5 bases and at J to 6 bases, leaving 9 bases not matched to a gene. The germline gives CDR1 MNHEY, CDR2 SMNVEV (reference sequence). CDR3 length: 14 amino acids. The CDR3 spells CASSERWQGDGYTF. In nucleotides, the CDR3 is TGTGCCAGCAGTGAGCGGTGGCAGGGGGATGGCTACACCTTC.

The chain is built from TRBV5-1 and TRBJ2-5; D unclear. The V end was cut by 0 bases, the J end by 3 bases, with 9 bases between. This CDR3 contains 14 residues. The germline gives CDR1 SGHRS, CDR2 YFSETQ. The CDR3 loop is CASSLEPGEETQYF. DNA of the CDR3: TGCGCCAGCAGCTTGGAACCTGGAGAAGAGACCCAGTACTTC.

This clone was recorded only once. The CDR3 DNA reads TGTGCCAGCAGTGAAACGGCGGGGGGGTACCAAGAGACCCAGTACTTC. Translated: CASSETAGGYQETQYF. The chain has TRBV2 and TRBJ2-5, with 9 bases lining up with TRBD2. The length of the CDR3 is 16 residues. Trimming took 2 bases from V and 0 from J; bases not matched to a gene: 4. From germline, CDR1 is SNHLY and CDR2 FYNNEI.

The CDR3 reads CASSPIASTDTQYF. CDR3 nucleotide sequence: TGTGCCAGTAGTCCAATAGCAAGCACAGATACGCAGTATTTT. The chain combines TRBV19 with TRBJ2-3; no firm D call. Germline assignment: CDR1 LNHDA and CDR2 SQIVND (reference sequence). CDR3 length: 14 amino acids. With 5 bases removed from V and 0 bases from J, the gap between germline ends came to 9 bases.

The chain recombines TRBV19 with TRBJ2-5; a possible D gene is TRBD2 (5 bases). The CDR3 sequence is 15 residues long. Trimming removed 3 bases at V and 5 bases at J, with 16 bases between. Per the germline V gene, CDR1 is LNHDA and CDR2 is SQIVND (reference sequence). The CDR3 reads CASSIFWTEDETQYF. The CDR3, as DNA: TGTGCCAGTAGTATTTTTTGGACGGAGGATGAGACCCAGTACTTC.

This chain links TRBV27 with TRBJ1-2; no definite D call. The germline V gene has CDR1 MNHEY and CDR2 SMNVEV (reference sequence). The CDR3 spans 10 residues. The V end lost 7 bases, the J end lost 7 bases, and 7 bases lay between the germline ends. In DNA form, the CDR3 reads TGTGCCAGCATCCCCGGTGGCTACACCTTC. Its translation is CASIPGGYTF.

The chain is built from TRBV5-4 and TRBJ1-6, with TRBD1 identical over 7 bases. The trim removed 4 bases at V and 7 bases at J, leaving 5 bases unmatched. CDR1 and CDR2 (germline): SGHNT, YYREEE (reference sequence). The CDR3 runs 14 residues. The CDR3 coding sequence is TGTGCCAGCAGCCCTGGACAGGCAAATTCACCCCTCCACTTT. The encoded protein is CASSPGQANSPLHF.